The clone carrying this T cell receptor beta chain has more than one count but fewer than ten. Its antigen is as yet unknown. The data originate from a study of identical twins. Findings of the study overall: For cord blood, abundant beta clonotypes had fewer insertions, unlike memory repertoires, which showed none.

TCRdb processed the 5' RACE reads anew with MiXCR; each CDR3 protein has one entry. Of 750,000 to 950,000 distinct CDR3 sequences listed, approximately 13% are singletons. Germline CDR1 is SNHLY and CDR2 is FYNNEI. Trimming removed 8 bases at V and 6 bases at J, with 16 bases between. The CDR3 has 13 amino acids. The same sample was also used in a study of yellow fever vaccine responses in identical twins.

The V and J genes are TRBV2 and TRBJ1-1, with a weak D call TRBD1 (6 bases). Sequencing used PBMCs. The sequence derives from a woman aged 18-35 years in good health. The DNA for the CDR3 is TGTGCCAGCTGCGCGACAGGTCGTTCTGAAGCTTTCTTT. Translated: CASCATGRSEAFF.